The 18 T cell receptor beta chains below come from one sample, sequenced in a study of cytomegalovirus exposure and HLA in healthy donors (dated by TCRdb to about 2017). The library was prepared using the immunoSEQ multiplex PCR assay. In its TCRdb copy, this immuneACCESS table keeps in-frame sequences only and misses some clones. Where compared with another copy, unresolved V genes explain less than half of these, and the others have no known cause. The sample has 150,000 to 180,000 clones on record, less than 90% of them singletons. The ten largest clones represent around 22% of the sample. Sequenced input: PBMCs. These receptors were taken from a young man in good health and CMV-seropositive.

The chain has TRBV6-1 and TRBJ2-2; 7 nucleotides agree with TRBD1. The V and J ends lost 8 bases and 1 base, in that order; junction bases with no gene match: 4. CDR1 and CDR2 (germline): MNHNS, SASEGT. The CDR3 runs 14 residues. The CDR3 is CASPRTGNTGELFF. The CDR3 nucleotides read TGTGCCAGCCCTCGGACAGGGAACACCGGGGAGCTGTTTTTT.

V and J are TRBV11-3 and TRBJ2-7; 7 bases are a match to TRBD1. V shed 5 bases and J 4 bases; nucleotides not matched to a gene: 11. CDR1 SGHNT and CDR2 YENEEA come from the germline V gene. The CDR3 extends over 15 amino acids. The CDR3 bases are TGTGCCAGCAGCGTATCCGGGACAGCAGCTTACGAGCAGTACTTC. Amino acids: CASSVSGTAAYEQYF.

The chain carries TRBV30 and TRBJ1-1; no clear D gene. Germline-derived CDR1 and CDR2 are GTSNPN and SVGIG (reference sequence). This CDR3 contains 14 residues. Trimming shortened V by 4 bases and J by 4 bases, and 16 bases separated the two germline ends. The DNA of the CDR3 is TGTGCCTGGAAACTCAACCCCGGCGGCACTGAAGCTTTCTTT. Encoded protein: CAWKLNPGGTEAFF.

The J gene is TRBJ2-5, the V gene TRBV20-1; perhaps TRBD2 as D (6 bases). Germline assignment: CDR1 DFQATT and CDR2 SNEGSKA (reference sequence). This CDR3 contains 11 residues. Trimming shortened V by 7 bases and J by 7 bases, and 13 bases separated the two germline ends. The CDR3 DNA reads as TGCAGTGTCAAGGACGGGGGGACCCAGTACTTC. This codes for CSVKDGGTQYF.

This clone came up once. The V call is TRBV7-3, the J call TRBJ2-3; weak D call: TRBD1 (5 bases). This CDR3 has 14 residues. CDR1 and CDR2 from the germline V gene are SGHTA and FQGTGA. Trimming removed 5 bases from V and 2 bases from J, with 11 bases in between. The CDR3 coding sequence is TGTGCCAGCAGCAAAGGACATGCCACAGATACGCAGTATTTT. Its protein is CASSKGHATDTQYF.

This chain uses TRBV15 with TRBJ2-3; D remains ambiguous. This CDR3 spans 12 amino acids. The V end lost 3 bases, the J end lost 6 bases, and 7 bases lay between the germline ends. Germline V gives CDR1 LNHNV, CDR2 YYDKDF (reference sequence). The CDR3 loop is CATSSLRDTQYF. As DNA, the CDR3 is TGTGCCACCAGCAGTCTGCGGGATACGCAGTATTTT.

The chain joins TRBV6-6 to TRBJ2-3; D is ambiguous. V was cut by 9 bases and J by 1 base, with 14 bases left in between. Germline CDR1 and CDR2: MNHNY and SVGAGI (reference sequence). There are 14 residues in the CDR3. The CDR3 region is CASLFHLGTDTQYF. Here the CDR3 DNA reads TGTGCCAGTCTATTTCATCTGGGCACAGATACGCAGTATTTT.

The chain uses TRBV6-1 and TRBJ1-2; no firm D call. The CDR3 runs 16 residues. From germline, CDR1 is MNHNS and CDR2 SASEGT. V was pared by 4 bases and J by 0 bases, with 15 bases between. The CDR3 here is CASSAQGAAPNYGYTF. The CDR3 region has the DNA TGTGCCAGCAGTGCACAAGGCGCGGCCCCTAACTATGGCTACACCTTC.

CDR3 region: CAWRRASGRAHGELFF. DNA for the CDR3: TGTGCCTGGAGGAGGGCTAGCGGGAGGGCCCACGGGGAGCTGTTTTTT. This chain joins TRBV30 and TRBJ2-2, with 12 bases identical to TRBD2. Germline CDR1 and CDR2: GTSNPN and SVGIG (reference sequence). V lost 3 bases to trimming and J lost 7 bases; unmatched junction nucleotides: 9. The CDR3 contains 16 residues. The full variable domain, with the rest looked up from reference TRBV30 and TRBJ2-2, is SQTIHQWPATLVQPVGSPLSLECTVEGTSNPNLYWYRQAAGRGLQLLFYSVGIGQISSEVPQNLSASRPQDRQFILSSKKLLLSDSGFYLCAWRRASGRAHGELFFGEGSRLTVL.

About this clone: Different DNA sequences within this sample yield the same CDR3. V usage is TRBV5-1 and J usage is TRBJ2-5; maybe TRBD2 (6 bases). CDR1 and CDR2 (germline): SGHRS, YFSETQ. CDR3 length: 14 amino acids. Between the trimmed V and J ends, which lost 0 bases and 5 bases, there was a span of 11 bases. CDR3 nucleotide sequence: TGCGCCAGCAGCTTGGCCACGGGAGTGGAGACCCAGTACTTC. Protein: CASSLATGVETQYF.

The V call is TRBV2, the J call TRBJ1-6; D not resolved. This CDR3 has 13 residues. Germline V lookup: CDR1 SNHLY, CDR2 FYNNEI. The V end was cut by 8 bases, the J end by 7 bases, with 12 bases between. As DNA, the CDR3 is TGTGCCAGCGCGCTGCGAGGGAATTCACCCCTCCACTTT. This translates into CASALRGNSPLHF.

The CDR3 bases are TGCGCCAGCAGCTTGGAGGGGACAGTCTGGGCTTTCTTT. This encodes CASSLEGTVWAFF. This sequence joins TRBV5-1 and TRBJ1-1, with 7 bases identical to TRBD1. The junction had 7 bases not matched to a gene; V was cut back by 0 bases and J by 11 bases. CDR1 SGHRS and CDR2 YFSETQ come from the germline V gene. The CDR3 consists of 13 residues.

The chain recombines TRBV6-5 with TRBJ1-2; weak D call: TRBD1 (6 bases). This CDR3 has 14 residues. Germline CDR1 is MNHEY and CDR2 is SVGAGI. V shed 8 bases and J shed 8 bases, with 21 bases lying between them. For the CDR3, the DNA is TGTGCCAGCGAAGTGAGCAGGGGAACGGGCGGCTACACCTTC. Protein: CASEVSRGTGGYTF.

CDR3 sequence (DNA): TGTGCCAGCAGAGACCCCCGGGACTACCAAGAGACCCAGTACTTC. Translation gives CASRDPRDYQETQYF. The chain is built from TRBV7-2 and TRBJ2-5; D may be TRBD2 (6 bases). Trimming took 6 bases from V and 0 from J, leaving 14 bases between them. Germline V gives CDR1 SGHTA, CDR2 FQGNSA. The CDR3 has 15 amino acids.

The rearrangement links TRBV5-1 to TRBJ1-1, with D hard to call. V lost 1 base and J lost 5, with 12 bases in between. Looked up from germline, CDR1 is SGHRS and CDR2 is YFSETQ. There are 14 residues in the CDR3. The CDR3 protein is CASSLTVRDTEAFF. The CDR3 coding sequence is TGCGCCAGCAGCTTGACCGTGAGGGATACTGAAGCTTTCTTT. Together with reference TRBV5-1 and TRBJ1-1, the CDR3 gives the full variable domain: KAGVTQTPRYLIKTRGQQVTLSCSPISGHRSVSWYQQTPGQGLQFLFEYFSETQRNKGNFPGRFSGRQFSNSRSEMNVSTLELGDSALYLCASSLTVRDTEAFFGQGTRLTVV.

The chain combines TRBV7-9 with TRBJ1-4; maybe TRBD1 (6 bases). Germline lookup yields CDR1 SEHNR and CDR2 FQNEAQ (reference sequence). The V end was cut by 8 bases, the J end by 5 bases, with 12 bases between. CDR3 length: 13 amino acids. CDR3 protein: CASSLGANEKLFF. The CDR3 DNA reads TGTGCCAGCTCCCTGGGGGCGAATGAAAAACTGTTTTTT.

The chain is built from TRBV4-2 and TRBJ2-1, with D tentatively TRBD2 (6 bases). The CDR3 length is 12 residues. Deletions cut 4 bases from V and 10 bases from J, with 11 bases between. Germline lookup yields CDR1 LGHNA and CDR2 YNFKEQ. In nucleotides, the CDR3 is TGTGCCAGCAGCCCGGGACTCCCAGAGCAGTTCTTC. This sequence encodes CASSPGLPEQFF.

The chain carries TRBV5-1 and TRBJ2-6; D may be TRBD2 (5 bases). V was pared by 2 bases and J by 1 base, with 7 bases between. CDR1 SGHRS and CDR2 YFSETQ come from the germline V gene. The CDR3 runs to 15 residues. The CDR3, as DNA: TGCGCCAGCAGCTTAGCGGCGTCTGGGGCCAACGTCCTGACTTTC. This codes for CASSLAASGANVLTF.